This is a list of T cell receptor beta chains from one sample in a study of T cell repertoires in cytomegalovirus infection. Antigen specificity for these receptors is unknown. From the reads, TCRdb called clonotypes with MiXCR, one entry per CDR3 protein. The data contain some 200,000 distinct CDR3 sequences, 35% to 40% of them singletons. The starting material was CD8+ T cells from cultured PBMCs, obtained from culture after CMV antigen stimulation. The receptors were gathered from a human donor in good health (CMV status not recorded). Some clones in this sample may be carry-over from other donors' samples. Each CDR3 is given with its conserved first and last residue. D genes are given only for firm matches. Rows give clone size only sometimes, using once, few, many, or a class for an expanded clone.

CDR3aa	CDR3nt	v_gene	d_gene	abundance	j_gene
CASSQGTNYGYTF	TGCGCCAGCAGCCAAGGGACTAACTATGGCTACACCTTC	TRBV4-1	-	-	TRBJ1-2
CASSETGESEAFF	TGTGCCAGCAGCGAGACAGGGGAATCTGAAGCTTTCTTT	TRBV9	TRBD1	-	TRBJ1-1
CSARVGVNTEAFF	TGCAGTGCTAGAGTTGGGGTCAACACTGAAGCTTTCTTT	TRBV20-1	-	-	TRBJ1-1
CASSLGQGHYGYTF	TGTGCCAGCAGCTTGGGACAGGGGCACTATGGCTACACCTTC	TRBV7-9	TRBD1	-	TRBJ1-2
CASSSGLAGTGELFF	TGTGCCAGCAGCTCGGGACTAGCGGGCACCGGGGAGCTGTTTTTT	TRBV7-9	TRBD2	-	TRBJ2-2
CASFRLAGGPGELFF	TGTGCCAGCTTCCGCCTAGCGGGAGGGCCCGGGGAGCTGTTTTTT	TRBV27	TRBD2	few	TRBJ2-2
CASRSDRRTGSFGNEQFF	TGTGCAAGCAGATCGGACCGACGGACAGGCTCCTTTGGTAATGAGCAGTTCTTC	TRBV7-8	TRBD1	-	TRBJ2-1
CASSLGLAEVEQFF	TGTGCCAGCAGCTTAGGACTAGCGGAGGTTGAGCAGTTCTTC	TRBV7-8	TRBD2	-	TRBJ2-1
CASSFLAGEVTGELFF	TGTGCCAGCAGCTTTCTAGCGGGAGAGGTCACCGGGGAGCTGTTTTTT	TRBV7-6	TRBD2	many	TRBJ2-2
CASSPTGTRETQYF	TGTGCCAGCAGCCCGACAGGAACCCGAGAGACCCAGTACTTC	TRBV6-8	-	-	TRBJ2-5
CASSLAPIQETQYF	TGTGCCAGCAGCTTAGCGCCTATACAAGAGACCCAGTACTTC	TRBV7-9	-	-	TRBJ2-5
CASSLDLAGELFF	TGTGCCAGCAGCTTAGATCTAGCGGGGGAACTGTTTTTT	TRBV7-8	TRBD2	few	TRBJ2-2
CASSLDPGTENTEAFF	TGTGCCAGCAGCTTAGACCCCGGGACGGAGAACACTGAAGCTTTCTTT	TRBV11-2	-	-	TRBJ1-1
CASSLTRHGVYNSPLHF	TGTGCCAGCAGCTTGACCCGACATGGGGTCTATAATTCACCCCTCCACTTT	TRBV5-6	-	-	TRBJ1-6
CSVEDLRGEDSYEQYF	TGCAGCGTTGAAGATCTTAGAGGGGAGGACTCCTACGAGCAGTACTTC	TRBV29-1	-	few	TRBJ2-7
CATSSRDRGLGGYTF	TGTGCCACCAGCAGCAGAGACAGGGGGCTCGGGGGCTACACCTTC	TRBV15	TRBD1	-	TRBJ1-2
CASNLGEDTQYF	TGTGCCAGCAATCTAGGGGAAGATACGCAGTATTTT	TRBV11-2	-	few	TRBJ2-3
CASSSSPGLVPHEQYF	TGTGCCAGCAGCAGTAGCCCGGGACTTGTCCCCCACGAGCAGTACTTC	TRBV7-2	-	many	TRBJ2-7
CASSLGGGVNEQFF	TGCGCCAGCAGCCTCGGCGGGGGGGTCAATGAGCAGTTCTTC	TRBV4-1	TRBD2	few	TRBJ2-1
CASSIAKGLAGPYNEQFF	TGTGCCAGTAGTATCGCCAAGGGACTAGCGGGGCCTTACAATGAGCAGTTCTTC	TRBV19	TRBD2	-	TRBJ2-1
CASSLYGFQYF	TGTGCCAGCAGCTTGTATGGGTTCCAGTACTTC	TRBV5-3	-	-	TRBJ2-5
CASSIERGLRYTGELFF	TGTGCCAGTAGTATAGAACGAGGGTTAAGGTACACCGGGGAGCTGTTTTTT	TRBV19	-	-	TRBJ2-2
CASSPTTGKLNYGYTF	TGTGCCAGCAGTCCCACAACAGGAAAACTTAACTATGGCTACACCTTC	TRBV12-3/TRBV12-4	-	few	TRBJ1-2
CASSGGQVLPNQPQHF	TGTGCCAGCAGTGGAGGACAGGTCCTCCCCAATCAGCCCCAGCATTTT	TRBV6-1	TRBD1	-	TRBJ1-5
CSARVGRPYEQYF	TGCAGTGCTAGAGTCGGTAGGCCCTACGAGCAGTACTTC	TRBV20-1	-	-	TRBJ2-7
CASSDGANTDTQYF	TGTGCCAGCAGTGATGGAGCGAACACAGATACGCAGTATTTT	TRBV6-1	-	-	TRBJ2-3
CASRPGTGVDNEQFF	TGTGCCAGCAGGCCCGGGACAGGGGTTGACAATGAGCAGTTCTTC	TRBV6-6	TRBD1	-	TRBJ2-1
CASSPNRGLSYEQYF	TGTGCCAGCAGTCCAAACCGGGGCCTCTCCTACGAGCAGTACTTC	TRBV7-8	-	few	TRBJ2-7
CASSPVLHNEQFF	TGTGCTAGCAGCCCGGTCCTACACAATGAGCAGTTCTTC	TRBV7-7	-	-	TRBJ2-1